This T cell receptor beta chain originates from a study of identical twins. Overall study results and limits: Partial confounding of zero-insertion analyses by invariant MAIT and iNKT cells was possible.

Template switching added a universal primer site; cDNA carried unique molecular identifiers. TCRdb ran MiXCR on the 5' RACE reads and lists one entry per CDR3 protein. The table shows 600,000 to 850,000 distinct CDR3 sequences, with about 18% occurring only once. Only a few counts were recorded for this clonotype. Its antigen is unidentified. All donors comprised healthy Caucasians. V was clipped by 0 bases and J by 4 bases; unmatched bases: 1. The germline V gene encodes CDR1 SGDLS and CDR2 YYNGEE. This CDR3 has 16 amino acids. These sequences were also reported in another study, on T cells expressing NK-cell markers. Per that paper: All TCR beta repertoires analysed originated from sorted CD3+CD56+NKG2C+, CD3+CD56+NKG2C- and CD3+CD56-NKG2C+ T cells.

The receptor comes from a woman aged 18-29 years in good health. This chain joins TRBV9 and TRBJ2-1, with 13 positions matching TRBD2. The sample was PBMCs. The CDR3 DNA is TGTGCCAGCAGCGTAGCGGGACTAGCGGGGTACAATGAGCAGTTCTTC. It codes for CASSVAGLAGYNEQFF.